A single sample gave rise to the 21 T cell receptor beta chains below, sequenced in a study of shared clonotypes between healthy human individuals. Method: immunoSEQ multiplex PCR; TCRdb's copy keeps in-frame clones and lacks some. This table holds about 2.4 million clones, roughly 93% found once. Input material: naive CD4+ T cells from PBMCs. Subset described: CD45RA+ positively selected. Source of these receptors: a man between 18 and 29 years old in good health. Some clones in this sample may be carry-over from other donors' samples.

This chain connects TRBV28 to TRBJ1-5, with D possibly being TRBD1 (5 bases). Trimming pared 10 bases from V and 3 bases from J, leaving 19 bases between. The CDR3 is 15 amino acids. Germline CDR1 and CDR2: MDHEN and SYDVKM. The CDR3 reads CAIATGGGINQPQHF. As DNA, the CDR3 is TGTGCCATCGCTACCGGTGGGGGGATCAATCAGCCCCAGCATTTT.

This chain links TRBV6-1 with TRBJ2-3; 7 bases line up with TRBD1. CDR3 length: 14 amino acids. Germline trimming cut 7 bases from V and 4 bases from J; bases unmatched to any gene: 8. Germline loops: CDR1 MNHNS, CDR2 SASEGT. The CDR3 bases are TGTGCCAGCAACGTTGACAGGGTTGCAGATACGCAGTATTTT. Encoded protein: CASNVDRVADTQYF.

This chain links TRBV5-4 with TRBJ2-3; 12 bases are shared with TRBD1. CDR3 size: 16 residues. Per the germline V gene, CDR1 is SGHNT and CDR2 is YYREEE (reference sequence). The trim removed 4 bases at V and 5 bases at J, leaving 8 bases unmatched. The CDR3 is CASSGDRGLLGDTQYF. CDR3 sequence (DNA): TGTGCCAGCAGCGGGGACAGGGGGCTCCTTGGAGATACGCAGTATTTT.

The chain recombines TRBV28 with TRBJ2-5; D call uncertain. The J call is in doubt because the DNA end fits TRBJ2-7 better. The CDR3 spans 11 residues. CDR1 is MDHEN, CDR2 SYDVKM, per germline. The DNA for the CDR3 is TGTGCCAGCAGCTCTCTCCTCGAGCAGTACTTC. It specifies CASSSLLEQYF.

The V and J genes are TRBV5-4 and TRBJ2-7; tentatively, D is TRBD1 (5 bases). The germline V gene has CDR1 SGHNT and CDR2 YYREEE (reference sequence). The CDR3 runs 14 residues. Trimming took off 0 bases at V and 7 bases at J, with 14 bases between the two ends. In DNA form, the CDR3 reads TGTGCCAGCAGCTTGGATCCAGGGAAGAGGGAGCAGTACTTC. Its protein product is CASSLDPGKREQYF.

The V and J genes are TRBV15 and TRBJ1-2; 11 bases match TRBD1. The trim removed 7 bases at V and 4 bases at J, leaving 5 bases unmatched. The length of the CDR3 is 14 residues. Germline V gives CDR1 LNHNV, CDR2 YYDKDF (reference sequence). This CDR3 reads CATTRTGGGYGYTF. The CDR3 bases are TGTGCCACCACCAGGACAGGGGGCGGCTATGGCTACACCTTC. The full variable domain, rest sourced from reference TRBV15 and TRBJ1-2, is DAMVIQNPRYQVTQFGKPVTLSCSQTLNHNVMYWYQQKSSQAPKLLFHYYDKDFNNEADTPDNFQSRRPNTSFCFLDIRSPGLGDTAMYLCATTRTGGGYGYTFGSGTRLTVV.

This clone was detected a few times. The chain links TRBV7-9 to TRBJ1-2, with a possible D match to TRBD1 (5 bases). CDR3 length equals 15 residues. V gave up 1 base and J gave up 1 base, with 10 bases separating them. Looked up from germline, CDR1 is SEHNR and CDR2 is FQNEAQ (reference sequence). The CDR3 nucleotides read TGTGCCAGCAGCTTAGACGGGGCGGGTAACTATGGCTACACCTTC. Its protein is CASSLDGAGNYGYTF. The variable domain in full, completed from reference TRBV7-9 and TRBJ1-2, reads DTGVSQNPRHKITKRGQNVTFRCDPISEHNRLYWYRQTLGQGPEFLTYFQNEAQLEKSRLLSDRFSAERPKGSFSTLEIQRTEQGDSAMYLCASSLDGAGNYGYTFGSGTRLTVV.

In regard to this clone: This specimen includes other DNA sequences encoding the same CDR3. This chain joins TRBV30 and TRBJ1-2; TRBD1 agrees at 7 bases. CDR3 length equals 13 residues. Germline trimming cut 4 bases from V and 2 bases from J; bases unmatched to any gene: 4. The germline CDR1 and CDR2 sequences are GTSNPN and SVGIG (reference sequence). The CDR3 loop reads CAWNRGENYGYTF. The CDR3 region has the DNA TGTGCCTGGAACAGGGGCGAAAACTATGGCTACACCTTC.

As to this clone: The identical CDR3 is also encoded by other nucleotide sequences in the sample. The chain carries TRBV19 and TRBJ2-7; 7 bases align to TRBD2. J lost 3 bases, V lost 1 base, and 3 bases had no gene match. The V gene's germline CDR1 is LNHDA and CDR2 SQIVND (reference sequence). The CDR3 extends over 14 amino acids. The CDR3 coding sequence is TGTGCCAGTAGTATAGGAGGCGGGAGCTACGAGCAGTACTTC. As protein: CASSIGGGSYEQYF.

The V call is TRBV6-6, the J call TRBJ2-1, with 7 bases lining up with TRBD2. Looked up from germline, CDR1 is MNHNY and CDR2 is SVGAGI (reference sequence). CDR3 length equals 15 residues. V lost 0 bases, J lost 8 bases, and 7 bases stayed unmatched. In nucleotides, the CDR3 is TGTGCCAGCAGTTACTCGGCGGGAGATGTAGATGAGCAGTTCTTC. This sequence encodes CASSYSAGDVDEQFF.

As DNA, the CDR3 is TGTGCCAGCAGCTTAGGTCCCCCCGCCAGCTTATCCTACGAGCAGTACTTC. The encoded protein is CASSLGPPASLSYEQYF. The rearrangement joins TRBV7-6 to TRBJ2-7; D unresolved. CDR1 is SGHVS, CDR2 FNYEAQ, per germline. The V and J ends lost 1 base and 1 base respectively, with 17 bases between them. This CDR3 has 17 amino acids.

Details on this clone: Germline is not matched at one junction end, which may reflect a read error. Other nucleotide sequences from this sample produce the same CDR3. The chain is built from TRBV18 and TRBJ2-7, with D uncertain. CDR1 and CDR2 from the germline V gene are KGHSH and LQKENI. The CDR3 runs 13 residues. The DNA for the CDR3 is TGTGCCAGCTCTCCACGGAGCTCCTACGAGCAGTACTTC. It encodes CASSPRSSYEQYF. The variable domain in full, completed from reference TRBV18 and TRBJ2-7, reads NAGVMQNPRHLVRRRGQEARLRCSPMKGHSHVYWYRQLPEEGLKFMVYLQKENIIDESGMPKERFSAEFPKEGPSILRIQQVVRGDSAAYFCASSPRSSYEQYFGPGTRLTVT.

The chain employs TRBV2 and TRBJ2-2; TRBD1 matches at 7 bases. Germline-derived CDR1 and CDR2 are SNHLY and FYNNEI. CDR3 length: 19 amino acids. The ends lost 7 bases at V and 4 bases at J; junction bases unmatched: 21. This CDR3 is CASTDRSTRGTRSTGELFF. In DNA, the CDR3 is TGTGCCAGCACGGACAGGTCCACCCGGGGTACAAGATCCACCGGGGAGCTGTTTTTT.

This chain connects TRBV5-1 to TRBJ2-1; 13 bases map to TRBD2. The CDR3 extends over 17 amino acids. V lost 0 bases, J lost 8 bases, and 8 bases stayed unmatched. Germline values: CDR1 SGHRS, CDR2 YFSETQ. CDR3 in DNA: TGCGCCAGCAGCTTGGGTACTAGCGGGAGGGCCTGGTATGAGCAGTTCTTC. Translated, it gives CASSLGTSGRAWYEQFF. The full variable domain, rest sourced from reference TRBV5-1 and TRBJ2-1, is KAGVTQTPRYLIKTRGQQVTLSCSPISGHRSVSWYQQTPGQGLQFLFEYFSETQRNKGNFPGRFSGRQFSNSRSEMNVSTLELGDSALYLCASSLGTSGRAWYEQFFGPGTRLTVL.

In its sample, this clone was seen once. The V and J genes are TRBV30 and TRBJ2-5; 9 bases are a match to TRBD2. Per germline, CDR1 GTSNPN and CDR2 SVGIG (reference sequence). The CDR3 has 13 amino acids. Germline trimming cut 2 bases from V and 6 bases from J; bases unmatched to any gene: 4. CDR3 sequence (DNA): TGTGCCTGGAGTTTAGCGGGGGCAAAGACCCAGTACTTC. This codes for CAWSLAGAKTQYF.

The chain is built from TRBV29-1 and TRBJ2-3, with unresolved D. The germline V and J ends were trimmed by 8 bases and 6 bases, with 18 bases remaining between them. Germline V gene data show CDR1 as SQVTM and CDR2 as ANQGSEA. The CDR3 sequence is 13 residues long. The CDR3 region has the DNA TGCAGCTCGACGAGGTCGGTTGTGGATACGCAGTATTTT. Translating gives CSSTRSVVDTQYF.

The rearrangement joins TRBV28 to TRBJ2-2; weak D call: TRBD2 (6 bases). CDR3 size: 13 residues. V gave up 11 bases and J gave up 1 base, with 11 bases separating them. Per the germline V gene, CDR1 is MDHEN and CDR2 is SYDVKM. The CDR3 sequence is CASRGGNTGELFF. The CDR3 region has the DNA TGTGCCTCTCGGGGAGGGAACACCGGGGAGCTGTTTTTT.

The V gene is TRBV6-1, the J gene TRBJ1-2; D unclear. CDR1 and CDR2 (germline): MNHNS, SASEGT. The CDR3 is 16 residues long. V was trimmed by 4 bases and J by 4 bases, leaving 19 bases between them. The CDR3 DNA sequence: TGTGCCAGCAGTGTCACATTGCAGGTCTTAAGCTATGGCTACACCTTC. This gives the protein CASSVTLQVLSYGYTF.

The chain combines TRBV28 with TRBJ2-7, with 14 bases identical to TRBD2. Germline values: CDR1 MDHEN, CDR2 SYDVKM. J lost 3 bases, V lost 6 bases, and 13 bases had no gene match. There are 18 residues in the CDR3. CDR3 loop: CASSGSGTSGRLHYEQYF. The DNA of the CDR3 is TGTGCCAGCAGCGGCTCGGGGACTAGCGGGAGACTTCACTACGAGCAGTACTTC.

This clone was seen a few times. V gene TRBV28 combines with J gene TRBJ1-1; maybe TRBD1 (6 bases). Germline-derived CDR1 and CDR2 are MDHEN and SYDVKM. The CDR3 length is 12 residues. The ends were cut back, 2 bases at V and 11 bases at J, with 12 bases in the middle. CDR3 DNA sequence: TGTGCCAGCAGTTTAGGGGGGGACAAGGCTTTCTTT. Translating it yields CASSLGGDKAFF.

CDR3 sequence (DNA): TGTGCCAGCTCACCAGGGGGCGACGACGAGCAGTACTTC. The encoded protein is CASSPGGDDEQYF. This rearrangement joins TRBV18 to TRBJ2-7, with D possibly TRBD1 on 6 matching bases. The CDR3 has 13 amino acids. The V and J ends lost 2 bases and 5 bases respectively, with 10 bases between them. Germline CDR1 KGHSH, CDR2 LQKENI.